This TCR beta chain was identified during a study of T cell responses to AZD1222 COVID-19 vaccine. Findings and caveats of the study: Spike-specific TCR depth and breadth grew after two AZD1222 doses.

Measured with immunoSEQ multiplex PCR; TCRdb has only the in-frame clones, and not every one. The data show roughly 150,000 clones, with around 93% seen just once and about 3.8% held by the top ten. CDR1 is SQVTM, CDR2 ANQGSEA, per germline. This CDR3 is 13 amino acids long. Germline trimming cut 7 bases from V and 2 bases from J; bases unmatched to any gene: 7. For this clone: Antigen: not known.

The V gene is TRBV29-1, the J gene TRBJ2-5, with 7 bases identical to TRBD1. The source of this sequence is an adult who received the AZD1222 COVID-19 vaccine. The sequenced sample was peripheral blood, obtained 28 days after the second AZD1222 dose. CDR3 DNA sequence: TGCAGCGCCCGACAGGGAGTTCAAGAGACCCAGTACTTC. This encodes CSARQGVQETQYF.